This T cell receptor beta chain was identified in a study of technical replicates of blood from several donors. This clone appeared a few times. Only in-frame clones appear in the TCRdb table, and some are missing; sequencing was by immunoSEQ multiplex PCR. The sample lists about 89,000 clones; approximately 94% were seen once. The V and J ends lost 0 bases and 0 bases respectively, with 11 bases between them. Germline V lookup: CDR1 SGHRS, CDR2 YFSETQ. The CDR3 length is 16 residues. The chain has TRBV5-1 and TRBJ2-3, with D maybe TRBD1 (6 bases). Material: T cells isolated from PBMCs. This receptor was identified in a human donor in good health. CDR3 bases: TGCGCCAGCAGCTTGGCCGGCAGGGGCAGCACAGATACGCAGTATTTT. Encoded protein: CASSLAGRGSTDTQYF.